This note documents a single TCR beta chain sequence. Per the original methods: Amplifying reference gene primers gave estimates of nucleated cell counts. Profiled with immunoSEQ multiplex PCR; TCRdb holds only in-frame clones, not every one. The V and J calls and the clone size are those of that table, but D and trimming were determined from the DNA. The sample lists a few hundred thousand clones, roughly nine tenths occurring once. These data are taken from a study of blood T cell repertoires in COVID-19. Trimming cost V 3 bases and J 4 bases; bases outside gene matches: 8. The germline CDR1 and CDR2 sequences are DFQATT and SNEGSKA (reference sequence). The CDR3 runs 14 residues.

The sequenced sample consisted of peripheral blood. This chain uses TRBV20-1 with TRBJ1-2, with 7 nucleotides matching TRBD1. This TCR derives from a woman aged 45-60 years with COVID-19, enrolled during active disease. Here the CDR3 DNA reads TGCAGTGCTAGTAGTAGGGGGCGTGGCTATGGCTACACCTTC. The encoded protein is CSASSRGRGYGYTF.